This is a list of T cell receptor beta chains from one sample in a study of blood T cell repertoires in COVID-19. Clones were read by immunoSEQ multiplex PCR, and TCRdb kept only the in-frame ones, dropping some. The table has around 190,000 clones, 70% to 85% seen once. Sequenced sample: PBMCs or T cells enriched from blood (not recorded which). Receptors were obtained from a woman aged 30 to 39 who had recovered from COVID-19. Each CDR3 is given with its conserved first and last residue.

j_gene,v_gene,CDR3aa
TRBJ2-1,TRBV19,CASSPYSGGQNEQFF
TRBJ2-1,TRBV7-8,CASSPGVAGSPNEQFF
TRBJ1-5,TRBV19,CASKRDRGFNQPQHF
TRBJ2-3,TRBV29-1,CSVARDTQYF
TRBJ1-1,TRBV7-9,CASSLDRGYAFF
TRBJ2-1,TRBV29-1,CSVGGGLGRVYNEQFF
TRBJ2-1,TRBV11-2,CASSLRGLNYWEQFF
TRBJ1-5,TRBV27,CASSLSQGRQPQHF
TRBJ1-1,TRBV5-1,CASSLSGQGVTEAFF
TRBJ2-3,TRBV6-6,CASSQHEGNTQYF
TRBJ1-1,TRBV6-5,CASSYPGQGDTEAFF
TRBJ2-1,TRBV6-5,CASSTGQGTYNEQFF
TRBJ2-3,TRBV7-2,CASRPGLVSDTQYF
TRBJ2-3,TRBV6-5,CASSPGAGFTDTQYF
TRBJ2-5,TRBV3-1/TRBV3-2,CASSQGITGTGRSRQETQYF
TRBJ2-7,TRBV3-1/TRBV3-2,CASSQPPGQGGNEQYF
TRBJ1-4,TRBV7-6,CASSLRAPGQGAHEKLFF
TRBJ1-6,TRBV19,CASSTAGTGRSPLHF
TRBJ2-4,TRBV18,CASSPQTGGFKNIQYF
TRBJ1-1,TRBV28,CASTTKFDGGTEAFF
TRBJ1-3,TRBV2,CASKRGNTIYF
TRBJ2-5,TRBV20-1,CSASSRGETQYF
TRBJ2-3,TRBV5-1,CASSSLTGGRADTQYF
TRBJ2-7,TRBV5-1,CASSPVSSGRRYEQYF
TRBJ2-2,TRBV19,CASSIKGQGTGELFF
TRBJ1-3,TRBV21-1,CASTGLIAHACSPILEPGNTIYF
TRBJ1-2,TRBV28,CASSLDRWDYGYTF
TRBJ1-5,TRBV28,CASRATGGFNQPQHF
TRBJ2-3,TRBV5-4,CASSFAGLDPDTQYF
TRBJ1-1,TRBV19,CASSRQGADTEAFF
TRBJ1-4,TRBV28,CASSLMGPNEKLFF
TRBJ1-2,TRBV7-3,CASSLSPGGAGGYTF